This record covers a single T cell receptor (beta chain). Its cognate antigen is unknown. Time point of the sample: newly diagnosed GD, antithyroid drugs for less than 3 months. Following extraction of RNA from PBMCs, that RNA was used to make the TCR library. The sample originates from a study of regulatory T cells in long-lasting Graves disease. Study results and caveats: The researchers studied only peripheral blood, not thyroid tissue. Favored usage of TRBV28, TRBJ1-2 and TRBJ2-5 was recorded in persistent disease.

Both iRepertoire HTBI primers and Arm-PCR of CDR3 regions were used to build the TCR beta libraries. TCRdb used MiXCR to reprocess the multiplex PCR reads, holding one entry per CDR3 protein. The sample lists under 800,000 distinct CDR3 sequences, roughly 15% seen once, with under 20% in the top ten. Trimming removed 9 bases at V and 0 bases at J, with 16 bases between. The length of the CDR3 is 16 residues. Germline CDR1 and CDR2: KGHDR and SFDVKD. The data also belong to a second study, concerning T cells in Graves' hyperthyroidism and ophthalmopathy. That paper adds: RT-PCR in the first round (using the HTBI primer set) targeted the TCR CDR3. Blood also carried most thyroid clonotypes expanded above 0.001.

V gene TRBV24-1 combines with J gene TRBJ2-2, with D tentatively TRBD1 (6 bases). The sequencing used peripheral blood mononuclear cells (PBMCs), collected at new diagnosis, from a patient treated with antithyroid drugs. The clonotype comes from a woman in her twenties or thirties with Graves disease. The CDR3 region is CATGTGFLANTGELFF. The CDR3 DNA is TGTGCCACCGGAACAGGGTTTCTAGCGAACACCGGGGAGCTGTTTTTT.